The next 6 T cell receptor beta chains were all read from a single sample in a study of beta chain features in type 1 diabetes. Expressed TCRB transcripts were sequenced after all isolated RNA was converted to cDNA. Sequencing was performed with immunoSEQ multiplex PCR; in TCRdb, only in-frame clones are kept and a portion is missing. The table includes about 240,000 clones, 25% to 35% detected once. Input material: central memory CD4+ T cells from blood. These receptors were taken from a young man in good health.

This clone was observed a handful of times. Its ends do not fully match the called genes, so a read error is possible. The chain couples TRBV30 to TRBJ1-1; unclear D gene. Germline CDR1 is GTSNPN and CDR2 is SVGIG (reference sequence). There are 13 residues in the CDR3. The CDR3 region has the DNA TGTGCCGGGAGTGTAGGATTTGCTATTGAAGCTTTCTTT. Translating it yields CAGSVGFAIEAFF.

This clone has only a few counts. The chain is built from TRBV2 and TRBJ1-5, with 8 nucleotides matching TRBD1. The CDR3 runs to 13 residues. The germline V gene encodes CDR1 SNHLY and CDR2 FYNNEI. The trim removed 6 bases at V and 4 bases at J, leaving 2 bases unmatched. This CDR3 reads CASSRDRNQPQHF. The CDR3 DNA reads as TGTGCCAGCAGCCGGGACAGGAATCAGCCCCAGCATTTT. The full variable domain, completed using reference TRBV2 and TRBJ1-5, is EPEVTQTPSHQVTQMGQEVILRCVPISNHLYFYWYRQILGQKVEFLVSFYNNEISEKSEIFDDQFSVERPDGSNFTLKIRSTKLEDSAMYFCASSRDRNQPQHFGDGTRLSIL.

This chain links TRBV7-2 with TRBJ2-3; TRBD2 matches 11 bases. V lost 2 bases, J lost 1 base, and 5 bases stayed unmatched. Germline CDR1 SGHTA, CDR2 FQGNSA. The CDR3 extends over 17 amino acids. The CDR3 reads CASSLKISGRGTDTQYF. CDR3 nucleotides: TGTGCCAGCAGCTTAAAAATTAGCGGGAGGGGCACAGATACGCAGTATTTT.

This chain uses TRBV7-2 with TRBJ2-6; D is perhaps TRBD1 or TRBD2 (5 bases each). The CDR3 runs to 21 residues. V lost 0 bases and J lost 0, with 21 bases in between. Germline values: CDR1 SGHTA, CDR2 FQGNSA. The CDR3 reads CASSLALHLRGPVSGANVLTF. DNA of the CDR3: TGTGCCAGCAGCTTAGCGCTTCACCTGAGGGGCCCCGTCTCTGGGGCCAACGTCCTGACTTTC.

A word on this clone: Other DNA sequences within the sample encode an identical CDR3. This chain connects TRBV29-1 to TRBJ1-4; no clear D gene. Germline CDR1 and CDR2: SQVTM and ANQGSEA. V gave up 4 bases and J gave up 5 bases, with 2 bases separating them. There are 10 residues in the CDR3. CDR3 residues: CSVANEKLFF. The CDR3 DNA is TGCAGCGTTGCCAATGAAAAACTGTTTTTT.

V is TRBV5-4 and J is TRBJ2-5; the match to TRBD1 covers 9 bases. The V segment lost 2 bases and the J segment 5 bases; nucleotides outside the gene matches: 7. The length of the CDR3 is 15 residues. In germline, CDR1 is SGHNT, CDR2 YYREEE (reference sequence). CDR3: CASSFTTGGWETQYF. The CDR3, as DNA: TGTGCCAGCAGCTTCACCACAGGGGGCTGGGAGACCCAGTACTTC.